These 14 T cell receptor beta chains originate from one sample sequenced in a study of lymphopenia after photon versus proton radiotherapy (dated by TCRdb to 2018 to 2020). The method was the immunoSEQ multiplex PCR assay. In its TCRdb copy, this immuneACCESS table keeps in-frame sequences only and misses some clones. Where compared with another copy, unresolved V genes explain less than half of these, and the others have no known cause. Within this sample are about 53,000 clones, with approximately 82% of them counted one time only. The top ten constitute about 29% of the sample. The specimen was peripheral blood, collected from a patient treated with photon-based radiotherapy. These receptors were taken from a man between 50 and 59 years old with gastric cancer.

This chain links TRBV29-1 with TRBJ2-3; D unresolved. Trimming left V 4 bases short and J 4 bases short, with 24 bases between. This CDR3 has 17 amino acids. CDR1 and CDR2 from the germline V gene are SQVTM and ANQGSEA. The CDR3 DNA reads as TGCAGCGTTGCGGGCTTGGGGAATGTGGGTGGGGCAGATACGCAGTATTTT. It codes for CSVAGLGNVGGADTQYF.

This chain joins TRBV18 and TRBJ1-1, with a tentative D call TRBD1 (6 bases). The CDR3 loop spans 15 amino acids. Germline-derived CDR1 and CDR2 are KGHSH and LQKENI. The V and J ends lost 3 bases and 8 bases respectively, with 19 bases between them. The CDR3 nucleotides read TGTGCCAGCTCACCCGGTTCGGCGGGGGCGCTGGAAGCTTTCTTT. Amino acids: CASSPGSAGALEAFF.

The CDR3 DNA sequence: TGCAGCGCGGACAGGGGGCAAGAGACCCAGTACTTC. Its protein product is CSADRGQETQYF. This rearrangement joins TRBV29-1 to TRBJ2-5; 10 bases line up with TRBD1. The germline gives CDR1 SQVTM, CDR2 ANQGSEA. Losses at the gene ends were 7 bases for V and 2 bases for J; bases not matched to a gene: 1. CDR3 length: 12 amino acids.

V is TRBV18 and J is TRBJ1-2; tentatively, D is TRBD1 (5 bases). This CDR3 has 16 residues. The V end lost 2 bases, the J end lost 3 bases, and 16 bases lay between the germline ends. Looked up from germline, CDR1 is KGHSH and CDR2 is LQKENI. The CDR3 here is CASSPNRFRADYGYTF. CDR3 nucleotides: TGTGCCAGCTCACCAAATCGTTTCAGGGCGGACTATGGCTACACCTTC.

This chain connects TRBV7-1 to TRBJ1-1, with no clear D. TRBV7-1 is designated an ORF whose function remains uncertain. V was clipped by 5 bases and J by 6 bases, with 22 bases between them. This CDR3 has 16 amino acids. The CDR3 bases are TGTGCCAGCAGCGAGATAACATATGGACCGGGAGCTGAAGCTTTCTTT. Its protein product is CASSEITYGPGAEAFF.

The chain links TRBV7-9 to TRBJ1-1, with no clear D. The germline V and J ends were trimmed by 2 bases and 6 bases, with 10 bases remaining between them. In germline, CDR1 is SEHNR, CDR2 FQNEAQ (reference sequence). The CDR3 has 13 amino acids. CDR3: CASSLSAPAEAFF. In nucleotides, the CDR3 is TGTGCCAGCAGCTTATCTGCGCCAGCTGAAGCTTTCTTT.

V is TRBV4-1 and J is TRBJ2-3; D remains unclear. The CDR3 has 13 amino acids. Trimming removed 3 bases from V and 4 bases from J, with 8 bases in between. Germline V gives CDR1 MGHRA, CDR2 YSYEKL. For the CDR3, the DNA is TGCGCCAGCAGCCACGAAGGTTCAGATACGCAGTATTTT. Translation gives CASSHEGSDTQYF.

This chain links TRBV7-9 with TRBJ2-5; 7 bases match TRBD2. V was clipped by 5 bases and J by 4 bases; unmatched bases: 10. The CDR3 loop spans 15 amino acids. Germline V gives CDR1 SEHNR, CDR2 FQNEAQ (reference sequence). Written as DNA, the CDR3 is TGTGCCAGCAGCCCGCGGCGGAGGGAGGGAGAGACCCAGTACTTC. This encodes CASSPRRREGETQYF.

The chain is built from TRBV6-1 and TRBJ1-4; D is uncertain. Trimming stripped 2 bases from V and 8 bases from J, with 6 bases between. There are 12 residues in the CDR3. CDR1 and CDR2 (germline): MNHNS, SASEGT. The CDR3: CASSERGEKLFF. The CDR3 nucleotides are TGTGCCAGCAGTGAACGTGGCGAAAAACTGTTTTTT.

The J gene is TRBJ1-1, the V gene TRBV30; no clear D gene. Per the germline V gene, CDR1 is GTSNPN and CDR2 is SVGIG (reference sequence). The CDR3 extends over 12 amino acids. Trimming removed 2 bases at V and 8 bases at J, with 12 bases between. The CDR3 DNA reads TGTGCCTGGAGTCCAGGATTCCCCGAAGCTTTCTTT. Its translation is CAWSPGFPEAFF.

This sequence joins TRBV18 and TRBJ2-5; maybe TRBD1 (5 bases). With 3 bases removed from V and 1 base from J, the gap between germline ends came to 9 bases. The CDR3 runs to 14 residues. Germline CDR1 KGHSH, CDR2 LQKENI. Here the CDR3 DNA reads TGTGCCAGCTCACCGACAGCACTCCAAGAGACCCAGTACTTC. Its translation: CASSPTALQETQYF.

V and J are TRBV7-2 and TRBJ2-3; D is unresolved. There are 18 residues in the CDR3. Trimming pared 2 bases from V and 2 bases from J, leaving 20 bases between. The germline gives CDR1 SGHTA, CDR2 FQGNSA. The CDR3 region has the DNA TGTGCCAGCAGCTTATTCCCCAGAGCCCCTTCACACACAGATACGCAGTATTTT. Translating it yields CASSLFPRAPSHTDTQYF.

DNA of the CDR3: TGTGCCAGCAGCTTAGGACAGGGGGCGAAGGCCTACGAGCAGTACTTC. It encodes CASSLGQGAKAYEQYF. V is TRBV7-8 and J is TRBJ2-7; 10 bases agree with TRBD1. After removal of 1 base from V and 2 bases from J, the junction contained 5 bases not matched to a gene. The germline V gene has CDR1 SGHVS and CDR2 FQNEAQ. This CDR3 is built from 16 residues.

This clone came up a few times. This chain uses TRBV7-9 with TRBJ1-4, with a weak D call TRBD1 (5 bases). The ends were cut back, 5 bases at V and 8 bases at J, with 21 bases in the middle. Germline V gene lookup returns CDR1 SEHNR and CDR2 FQNEAQ (reference sequence). This CDR3 is 16 amino acids long. CDR3 nucleotides: TGTGCCAGCAGCCCACAGAACTTGGGGGTTCAGGAAAAACTGTTTTTT. It specifies CASSPQNLGVQEKLFF.